Following are 6 T cell receptor beta chains from one sample sequenced in a study of T cell responses to AZD1222 COVID-19 vaccine (TCRdb year 2021). The library relied on the immunoSEQ multiplex PCR assay. This is the immuneACCESS table as TCRdb keeps it, with only in-frame sequences that have V and J called. A part of the clones is gone; compared with another copy, unresolved V genes explain less than half, and the rest is unexplained. In all, the sample holds some 180,000 clones, and 75% to 90% of those were seen once. The top ten clones comprise 5% to 7.5% of the sample. The time point label here, explained by the study, means: baseline before first vaccination. Sequenced here: peripheral blood, sampled on day 0 of AZD1222 vaccination. These receptors were obtained from an adult in good health.

J is TRBJ1-6 and V is TRBV19; possibly TRBD1 for D (6 bases). Germline V gene lookup returns CDR1 LNHDA and CDR2 SQIVND (reference sequence). Trimming left V 7 bases short and J 6 bases short, with 10 bases between. The CDR3 extends over 13 amino acids. CDR3 in DNA: TGTGCCAGTACCCAGGGGCCTAATTCACCCCTCCACTTT. Translation: CASTQGPNSPLHF.

This chain joins TRBV12-3 or TRBV12-4 and TRBJ1-6; D unresolved. V lost 1 base and J lost 6, with 4 bases in between. This CDR3 contains 13 residues. The CDR3 nucleotides read TGTGCCAGCAGTTTAGAGGGTAATTCACCCCTCCACTTT. Translation: CASSLEGNSPLHF.

The chain employs TRBV19 and TRBJ1-5; maybe TRBD1 (5 bases). CDR1 is LNHDA, CDR2 SQIVND, per germline (reference sequence). Trimming removed 7 bases from V and 2 bases from J, with 15 bases in between. The CDR3 is 15 residues long. The DNA for the CDR3 is TGTGCCAGTACCCAACACGGGGGGGGCAATCAGCCCCAGCATTTT. Translating it yields CASTQHGGGNQPQHF.

The chain has TRBV9 and TRBJ2-3; D ambiguous. The V and J ends lost 2 bases and 1 base respectively, with 11 bases between them. The CDR3 runs 15 residues. Germline lookup yields CDR1 SGDLS and CDR2 YYNGEE. In DNA form, the CDR3 reads TGTGCCAGCAGCGTTGGTTCTTTCCGCACAGATACGCAGTATTTT. Its protein is CASSVGSFRTDTQYF.

The chain uses TRBV27 and TRBJ2-3, with D possibly matching TRBD2 (7 bases). The CDR3 runs to 14 residues. Germline V gene sequence: CDR1 MNHEY, CDR2 SMNVEV (reference sequence). Trimming removed 5 bases at V and 4 bases at J, with 13 bases between. The CDR3 region is CASSEGGGPDTQYF. The CDR3 nucleotides are TGTGCCAGCAGTGAGGGGGGAGGGCCAGATACGCAGTATTTT.

This rearrangement joins TRBV11-2 to TRBJ2-3; 7 bases fit TRBD1. Trimming removed 5 bases from V and 9 bases from J; junction bases left unmatched: 5. The V gene's germline CDR1 is SGHAT and CDR2 FQNNGV. The CDR3 contains 12 residues. The CDR3 sequence is CASSPTTGTQYF. The DNA for the CDR3 is TGTGCCAGCAGCCCCACGACAGGGACGCAGTATTTT. Full variable domain (rest looked up from reference TRBV11-2 and TRBJ2-3): EAGVAQSPRYKIIEKRQSVAFWCNPISGHATLYWYQQILGQGPKLLIQFQNNGVVDDSQLPKDRFSAERLKGVDSTLKIQPAKLEDSAVYLCASSPTTGTQYFGPGTRLTVL.